The 4 T cell receptor beta chains below all came from one sample that was sequenced in a study of blood T cell repertoires in COVID-19. Libraries were prepared by immunoSEQ multiplex PCR; TCRdb keeps only in-frame clonotypes and omits some of them. The profile shows about 75,000 clones, approximately 92% of them singletons. The sample was peripheral blood. Every receptor here comes from a human donor in a cohort sampled during active COVID-19.

The chain links TRBV6-2 or TRBV6-3 to TRBJ2-7, with 12 bases aligning to TRBD2. The CDR3 runs to 17 residues. V shed 6 bases and J 3 bases; nucleotides not matched to a gene: 12. The germline V gene encodes CDR1 MNHEY and CDR2 SVGEGT. The CDR3 reads CASSKQLLAGGFYEQYF. The CDR3 DNA is TGTGCCAGCAGCAAACAACTCCTAGCGGGGGGGTTCTACGAGCAGTACTTC.

The rearrangement uses TRBV5-1 and TRBJ2-2, with 10 bases identical to TRBD2. Germline V gene data show CDR1 as SGHRS and CDR2 as YFSETQ. V lost 5 bases and J lost 9; bases outside the gene matches: 10. The CDR3 sequence is 15 residues long. CDR3 in amino acids: CASRGAGGRTRELFF. Here the CDR3 DNA reads TGCGCCAGCAGAGGAGCGGGGGGGCGAACCAGGGAGCTGTTTTTT.

V and J are TRBV7-2 and TRBJ2-7, with D perhaps matching TRBD2 (6 bases). V lost 7 bases and J 5 bases, leaving 18 bases between the germline ends. The CDR3 loop spans 14 amino acids. CDR1 is SGHTA, CDR2 FQGNSA, per germline. The CDR3 region is CASTFRGEGNEQYF. The CDR3 DNA follows: TGTGCCAGCACCTTTCGCGGGGAAGGGAACGAGCAGTACTTC.

The chain has TRBV5-5 and TRBJ2-1; the match to TRBD1 covers 9 bases. This CDR3 is 15 amino acids long. Germline CDR1 SGHKS, CDR2 YYEKEE (reference sequence). The V gene end was trimmed by 4 bases and the J gene end by 9 bases; junction bases not matched to a gene: 11. CDR3 DNA: TGTGCCAGCAGCCGGGGGCGACAGGGGGTGGGTGAGCAGTTCTTC. Amino acid sequence: CASSRGRQGVGEQFF.